The rows below give T cell receptor beta chains drawn from one sample of a study of T cell changes during pregnancy in multiple sclerosis. Clones were sequenced by immunoSEQ multiplex PCR, and TCRdb holds only the in-frame ones, with some missing. The sample lists around 62,000 clones; over 80% were seen once. The sequences come from CD4+ T cells from peripheral blood mononuclear cells, collected in the first trimester of pregnancy. These receptors were collected from a female donor with multiple sclerosis, enrolled in a pregnancy study. Both conserved end residues are part of each CDR3. The D gene is left open where the match is weak. Where a row states a size, it is once, few, many or the class of an expanded clone; other rows omit it.

TGTGCCAGCAGCTTAGGAGGAGCGGGATACACAGATACGCAGTATTTT,CASSLGGAGYTDTQYF,-,TRBV7-2,TRBD2,TRBJ2-3
TGTGCCAGCTCAGAGGGTAACTATGGCTACACCTTC,CASSEGNYGYTF,-,TRBV18,-,TRBJ1-2
TGTGCCATCAGTGAGTTGGCAGCCTACGAGCAGTACTTC,CAISELAAYEQYF,-,TRBV10-3,-,TRBJ2-7
TGTGCCAGCAGCGTAGATCCCGGGGGGGGCAGGTTAGAGACCCAGTACTTC,CASSVDPGGGRLETQYF,-,TRBV9,TRBD2,TRBJ2-5
TGTGCCAGCAGCCGAAAGCCGGGACAGTTAAATGAAAAACTGTTTTTT,CASSRKPGQLNEKLFF,-,TRBV5-6,TRBD1,TRBJ1-4
TGTGCCAGCAGCTACACCCGGGGGGCTAGTGGAAATGAGCAGTTCTTC,CASSYTRGASGNEQFF,-,TRBV7-2,-,TRBJ2-1
TGTGCCAGCAGCGTAGATATAGGGGGCCGATCGAACACTGAAGCTTTCTTT,CASSVDIGGRSNTEAFF,-,TRBV9,TRBD1,TRBJ1-1
TGTGCCAGCAGTGAGGGGGGTGAAGCTTTCTTT,CASSEGGEAFF,once,TRBV6-1,-,TRBJ1-1
TGCGCCAGCAGCTTACAGGGTCCAGATACGCAGTATTTT,CASSLQGPDTQYF,few,TRBV10-2,-,TRBJ2-3
TGTGCCAGCAGCTTAGGGGGACAGGATGTTTACGAGCAGTACTTC,CASSLGGQDVYEQYF,-,TRBV7-2,TRBD1,TRBJ2-7
TGTGCCAGCAGCCAAGACGGGAGGAACCAAGAGACCCAGTACTTC,CASSQDGRNQETQYF,-,TRBV11-2,TRBD2,TRBJ2-5
TGTGCCAGTAGTATACCCCGTTACCCGGGACAGAATGAAAAACTGTTTTTT,CASSIPRYPGQNEKLFF,-,TRBV19,TRBD1,TRBJ1-4
TGTGCCTGGAGTGTCGGGACTAACACTGAAGCTTTCTTT,CAWSVGTNTEAFF,few,TRBV30,-,TRBJ1-1
TGTGCCAGCAGCGTGTCGTCGGGGCAGGGGGCCCAAGAGACCCAGTACTTC,CASSVSSGQGAQETQYF,-,TRBV9,TRBD1,TRBJ2-5
TGTGCCAGCAGTGATAGCGGGGGCACAGATACGCAGTATTTT,CASSDSGGTDTQYF,-,TRBV6-5,TRBD2,TRBJ2-3
TGTGCCAGCAGCCCAGGACTAGCGGGGGGGCAGCGCGATGAGCAGTTCTTC,CASSPGLAGGQRDEQFF,-,TRBV7-3,TRBD2,TRBJ2-1
TGTGCCAGCAGTTACTTGTCAGGGTTGAACACTGAAGCTTTCTTT,CASSYLSGLNTEAFF,-,TRBV6-6,-,TRBJ1-1
TGTGCCAGCTCATTGGACAGGGCGAACACTGAAGCTTTCTTT,CASSLDRANTEAFF,-,TRBV18,TRBD1,TRBJ1-1
TGTGCCAGCAGCCTCACACAGGGAAATAATGAAAAACTGTTTTTT,CASSLTQGNNEKLFF,-,TRBV4-2,-,TRBJ1-4
TGTGCCAGTAGTCCGAGGACTAGGGAAAAACTGTTTTTT,CASSPRTREKLFF,-,TRBV19,-,TRBJ1-4
TGTGCCAGCAGCTCGGGGGGGGCGAACACCGGGGAGCTGTTTTTT,CASSSGGANTGELFF,-,TRBV7-2,TRBD2,TRBJ2-2
TGTGCCAGCGGTTCGGGGGGGGGCTCTGGGGCCAACGTCCTGACTTTC,CASGSGGGSGANVLTF,-,TRBV4-2,TRBD2,TRBJ2-6
TGTGCCAGCAGCCCTCCGCGGGGAAGCACTGAAGCTTTCTTT,CASSPPRGSTEAFF,-,TRBV5-4,-,TRBJ1-1
TGTGCCAGCAGCTTAGACCGAGCGCAGGGTACCAACTCCTACGAGCAGTACTTC,CASSLDRAQGTNSYEQYF,-,TRBV11-3,-,TRBJ2-7
TGTGCCAGCCTCAGGGGGGCGAACACCGGGGAGCTGTTTTTT,CASLRGANTGELFF,-,TRBV18,-,TRBJ2-2
TGTGCCAGCAGCCCGGGGGGACAAGAGACCCAGTACTTC,CASSPGGQETQYF,-,TRBV4-2,TRBD2,TRBJ2-5
TGTGCCAGCAGCTTGGCGGGGACTAGCGGGAGAAAGACGTGGGATGAGCAGTTCTTC,CASSLAGTSGRKTWDEQFF,-,TRBV5-5,TRBD2,TRBJ2-1
TGCAGCGTGGGCTCGGGGCGAGGGGGGAACACTGAAGCTTTCTTT,CSVGSGRGGNTEAFF,-,TRBV29-1,-,TRBJ1-1
TGTGCCAGCAGCTTGAAGCTAGCGGGGGCCCAAGAGACCCAGTACTTC,CASSLKLAGAQETQYF,-,TRBV5-4,TRBD2,TRBJ2-5
TGTGCCAGCAGCTTCGGTGGGGGCCGTTCCTATAATTCACCCCTCCACTTT,CASSFGGGRSYNSPLHF,-,TRBV7-2,-,TRBJ1-6
TGTGCCAGCAGTCACCGGGACAGGGTCACCTACGAGCAGTACTTC,CASSHRDRVTYEQYF,-,TRBV6-5,TRBD1,TRBJ2-7
TGTGCCAGCAGCCAAACGACAGGTTCGAACACCGGGGAGCTGTTTTTT,CASSQTTGSNTGELFF,-,TRBV14,-,TRBJ2-2
TGTGCCAGTAGTATAGCGCCGCCGGGGGAAACTGAAGCTTTCTTT,CASSIAPPGETEAFF,-,TRBV19,-,TRBJ1-1
TGTGCTAGTGGTTTGGGAGGACAGGGAGTGTCCTACGAGCAGTACTTC,CASGLGGQGVSYEQYF,-,TRBV12-5,TRBD1,TRBJ2-7
TGTGCCAGCAGCGCGCGTGGTAGCGGGGCCCAAGATACGCAGTATTTT,CASSARGSGAQDTQYF,-,TRBV7-3,TRBD2,TRBJ2-3
TGTGCCAGCAGCTTGTCCGGGACAGGGGGGGATACGCAGTATTTT,CASSLSGTGGDTQYF,-,TRBV5-4,TRBD1,TRBJ2-3
TGTGCCAGCAGTAAGCCGGGACAGCCCTACGAGCAGTACTTC,CASSKPGQPYEQYF,-,TRBV25-1,TRBD1,TRBJ2-7
TGTGCCAGCAGCTTAACCGGGACAGGGGCGCACGGCTACACCTTC,CASSLTGTGAHGYTF,once,TRBV7-2,TRBD1,TRBJ1-2
TGTGCCAGCAGCGTACGGGGAGATGGAAACACCATATATTTT,CASSVRGDGNTIYF,-,TRBV9,-,TRBJ1-3
TGTGCCAGCAGCCTAGGACTAGCGGGGGCTAGGGGCAATGAGCAGTTCTTC,CASSLGLAGARGNEQFF,-,TRBV5-4,TRBD2,TRBJ2-1
TGTGCCAGCAGCGTACAGGGACAGGCGGCCGGGGAGCTGTTTTTT,CASSVQGQAAGELFF,-,TRBV9,TRBD1,TRBJ2-2
TGCGCCAGCAGCCTCGGGACACTTTCTGGAAACACCATATATTTT,CASSLGTLSGNTIYF,-,TRBV5-1,-,TRBJ1-3
TGTGCCAGCGGGGCGGGGGCATCGGTATTAGGGGGCTACACCTTC,CASGAGASVLGGYTF,-,TRBV5-4,-,TRBJ1-2
TGTGCCAGCAGCATGGACAATGGCTACACCTTC,CASSMDNGYTF,-,TRBV7-2,-,TRBJ1-2
TGTGCCAGCAGACAGGGCCTTCCCTACGAGCAGTACTTC,CASRQGLPYEQYF,-,TRBV2,-,TRBJ2-7
TGTGCCAGCAGCAAAGTCCCGGAGGGGTATCCCTACGAGCAGTACTTC,CASSKVPEGYPYEQYF,-,TRBV21-1,-,TRBJ2-7
TGTGCCACCATTGGGGGAGGCTCCTACAATGAGCAGTTCTTC,CATIGGGSYNEQFF,-,TRBV19,-,TRBJ2-1
TGTGCCAGCAGTCCAAGCGGGGTATTATACAATGAGCAGTTCTTC,CASSPSGVLYNEQFF,-,TRBV6-1,TRBD2,TRBJ2-1
TGTGCCTGGAGCCCCTTCCCAGGGGATGGCTACACCTTC,CAWSPFPGDGYTF,-,TRBV30,-,TRBJ1-2
TGCAGCGTTGAAGATACAGGGGGCAACACTGAAGCTTTCTTT,CSVEDTGGNTEAFF,-,TRBV29-1,TRBD1,TRBJ1-1
TGCAGCGTTGAGAAGGGGATTGGCACTGAAGCTTTCTTT,CSVEKGIGTEAFF,-,TRBV29-1,-,TRBJ1-1
TGTGCCAGTAGTATACAGGCTGATAACTATGGCTACACCTTC,CASSIQADNYGYTF,-,TRBV19,-,TRBJ1-2
TGCGCCAGCAGCCGCCCTAGCGGGGGCACAGATACGCAGTATTTT,CASSRPSGGTDTQYF,once,TRBV5-1,TRBD2,TRBJ2-3
TGTGCCAGCAGCGGACCCGGGGGCTACGAGCAGTACTTC,CASSGPGGYEQYF,-,TRBV9,-,TRBJ2-7
TGTGCCAGCTCACCATATGCCCCAGGGTGGGCCAATGGAAAACTGTTTTTT,CASSPYAPGWANGKLFF,-,TRBV18,-,TRBJ1-4
TGTGCCAGCAGAAGACAGGCTAATGAAAAACTGTTTTTT,CASRRQANEKLFF,-,TRBV14,-,TRBJ1-4
TGTGCCAGCAGTCTAAAAACGCGGGCAGCCAATGAGCAGTTCTTC,CASSLKTRAANEQFF,-,TRBV6-5,-,TRBJ2-1